This T cell receptor beta chain was sequenced for a study of T cell responses to AZD1222 COVID-19 vaccine. TCRdb's copy holds only in-frame clones and misses some; the assay was immunoSEQ multiplex PCR. This sample yields about 66,000 clones, of which around 90% are seen a single time; 6.3% belongs to the top ten. This CDR3 is built from 14 residues. CDR1 and CDR2 (germline): LNHDA, SQIVND (reference sequence). Trimming removed 5 bases at V and 3 bases at J, with 13 bases between. Here the sequenced sample was peripheral blood, taken 28 days after the second dose of the MenACWY control vaccine. This clonotype was sampled from an adult who received the MenACWY meningococcal vaccine as a control. The chain joins TRBV19 to TRBJ1-1; D possibly corresponds to TRBD1 (5 bases). CDR3 sequence reads: CASSVGVPDTEAFF. The CDR3 DNA reads TGTGCCAGTAGTGTAGGGGTTCCCGACACTGAAGCTTTCTTT.